This T cell receptor beta chain is drawn from a study of blood T cells in healthy people across ages. General observations from the study: Any changes in expanded clonotypes were possibly confounded, as donor CMV status remained unknown.

With 0 bases removed from V and 4 bases from J, the gap between germline ends came to 9 bases. This CDR3 is 15 amino acids long. Germline assignment: CDR1 SGHVS and CDR2 FNYEAQ. As to this clonotype: Antigen specificity is unknown.

Then a second PCR, running about 7 to 11 cycles, was carried out with a sample-barcoded 5' primer and a J-beta primer mix. TCRdb called the 5' RACE reads again in MiXCR, with one record for every CDR3 protein. Counted here are about 770,000 distinct CDR3 sequences, roughly 44% occurring once; the ten biggest clones make up about a fifth. V usage is TRBV7-6 and J usage is TRBJ2-2; either TRBD1 or TRBD2 may fit D (7 bases each). The TCR was taken from a man aged 55-75 years in good health. The sequencing sample was made of blood. This CDR3 reads CASSLARGGTGELFF. As DNA, the CDR3 is TGTGCCAGCAGCTTAGCCAGGGGGGGCACCGGGGAGCTGTTTTTT.